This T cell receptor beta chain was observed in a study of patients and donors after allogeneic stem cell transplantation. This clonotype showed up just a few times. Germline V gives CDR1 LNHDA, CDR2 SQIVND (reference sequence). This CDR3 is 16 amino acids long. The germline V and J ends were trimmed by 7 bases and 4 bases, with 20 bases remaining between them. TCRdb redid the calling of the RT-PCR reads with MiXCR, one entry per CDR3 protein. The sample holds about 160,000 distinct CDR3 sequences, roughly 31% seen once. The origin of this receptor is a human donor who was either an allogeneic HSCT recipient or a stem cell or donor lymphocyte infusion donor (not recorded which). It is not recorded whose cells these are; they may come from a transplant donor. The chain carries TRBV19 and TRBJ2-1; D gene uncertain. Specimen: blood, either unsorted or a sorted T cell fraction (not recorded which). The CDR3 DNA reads TGTGCCAGTACCGACGCGGACCCCTTGCCATACAATGAGCAGTTCTTC. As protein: CASTDADPLPYNEQFF.